The 6 T cell receptor beta chains below come from one sample, sequenced in a study of radiotherapy plus CTLA-4 blockade in lung cancer. Method: immunoSEQ multiplex PCR; TCRdb's copy keeps in-frame clones and lacks some. The data show more than 75,000 clones, 65% to 80% seen once. Source: peripheral blood, taken from a patient treated with radiotherapy plus ipilimumab. The receptor set was obtained from a human donor with non-small cell lung cancer who had a partial response to radiotherapy plus ipilimumab. Some clones in this sample may be carry-over from other donors' samples.

The chain couples TRBV7-2 to TRBJ2-7, with 9 bases identical to TRBD1. After removal of 5 bases from V and 2 bases from J, the junction contained 4 bases not matched to a gene. The germline CDR1 and CDR2 sequences are SGHTA and FQGNSA. The CDR3 loop spans 14 amino acids. Here the CDR3 DNA reads TGTGCCAGCAGCCAGTGGACAGGGGCCTACGAGCAGTACTTC. Amino acids: CASSQWTGAYEQYF.

This clone has a single count. The gene calls are TRBV19 and TRBJ2-1, with TRBD2 as a possible D gene (6 bases). The CDR3 is 14 amino acids. The V and J ends lost 2 bases and 5 bases respectively, with 10 bases between them. CDR1 and CDR2 from the germline V gene are LNHDA and SQIVND (reference sequence). The DNA for the CDR3 is TGTGCCAGTAGTATACTAGCGAGGCACAATGAGCAGTTCTTC. Amino acid sequence: CASSILARHNEQFF.

This clone has a single count. At one end the junction does not follow the germline gene, possibly because of a read error. This CDR3 is also generated by other DNA sequences in the sample. The J gene is TRBJ1-1, the V gene TRBV7-2, with 9 bases identical to TRBD1. The CDR3 consists of 16 residues. CDR1 is SGHTA and CDR2 is FQGNSA in the germline V gene. The CDR3 sequence is CASSLMRTGVRTEAFF. The CDR3 nucleotides read TGTGCCAGCAGCTTAATGAGGACAGGGGTTCGGACTGAAGCCTTCTTT. The full variable domain, its missing parts supplied by reference TRBV7-2 and TRBJ1-1, is GAGVSQSPSNKVTEKGKDVELRCDPISGHTALYWYRQSLGQGLEFLIYFQGNSAPDKSGLPSDRFSAERTGGSVSTLTIQRTQQEDSAVYLCASSLMRTGVRTEAFFGQGTRLTVV.

The CDR3 sequence is CATTEGHWIWREVGEKLFF. The CDR3 nucleotides are TGTGCCACCACTGAGGGGCACTGGATATGGCGGGAGGTTGGTGAAAAACTGTTTTTT. The rearrangement joins TRBV21-1 to TRBJ1-4. TRBV21-1 is listed as a pseudogene. The CDR3 covers 19 residues.

This chain uses TRBV28 with TRBJ2-4, with 7 bases that match TRBD1. CDR3 size: 14 residues. V dropped 2 bases and J dropped 7; count of bases not matched to a gene: 5. Germline values: CDR1 MDHEN, CDR2 SYDVKM. CDR3 sequence (DNA): TGTGCCAGCAGTTTAAGAGGGGGCCTGAACATTCAGTACTTC. Amino acids: CASSLRGGLNIQYF.

V is TRBV5-1 and J is TRBJ2-5; TRBD1 matches at 7 bases. The CDR3 is 15 amino acids. The V gene end was trimmed by 3 bases and the J gene end by 5 bases; junction bases not matched to a gene: 10. Germline V gene data show CDR1 as SGHRS and CDR2 as YFSETQ. CDR3 in DNA: TGCGCCAGCAGCTCGGTGCCAGGGGGTATGGAGACCCAGTACTTC. Its protein is CASSSVPGGMETQYF.